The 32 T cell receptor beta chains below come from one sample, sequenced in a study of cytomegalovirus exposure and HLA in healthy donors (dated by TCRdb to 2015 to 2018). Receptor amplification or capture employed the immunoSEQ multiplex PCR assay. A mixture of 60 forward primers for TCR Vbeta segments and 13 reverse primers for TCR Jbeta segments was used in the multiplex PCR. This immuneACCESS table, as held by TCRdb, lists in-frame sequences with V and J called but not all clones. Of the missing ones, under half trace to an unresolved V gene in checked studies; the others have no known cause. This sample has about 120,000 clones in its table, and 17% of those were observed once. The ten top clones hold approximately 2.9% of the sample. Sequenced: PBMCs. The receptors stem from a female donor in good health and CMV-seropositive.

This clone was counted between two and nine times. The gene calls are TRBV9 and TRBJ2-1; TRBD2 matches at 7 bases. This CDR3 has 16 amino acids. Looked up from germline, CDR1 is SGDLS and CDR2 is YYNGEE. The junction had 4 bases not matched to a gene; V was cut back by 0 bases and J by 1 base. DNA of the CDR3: TGTGCCAGCAGCGTAGTAACCGGGGGGTCCTACAATGAGCAGTTCTTC. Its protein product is CASSVVTGGSYNEQFF. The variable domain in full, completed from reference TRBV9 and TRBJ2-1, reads DSGVTQTPKHLITATGQRVTLRCSPRSGDLSVYWYQQSLDQGLQFLIQYYNGEERAKGNILERFSAQQFPDLHSELNLSSLELGDSALYFCASSVVTGGSYNEQFFGPGTRLTVL.

In DNA form, the CDR3 reads TGTGCCAGCAGCTTAGGGCCTAGCGGGGCCTACGAGCAGTACTTC. Translation: CASSLGPSGAYEQYF. This chain connects TRBV7-2 to TRBJ2-7; TRBD2 aligns across 9 bases. CDR1 is SGHTA and CDR2 is FQGNSA in the germline V gene. The V and J ends lost 1 base and 2 bases, in that order; junction bases with no gene match: 3. The CDR3 covers 15 residues.

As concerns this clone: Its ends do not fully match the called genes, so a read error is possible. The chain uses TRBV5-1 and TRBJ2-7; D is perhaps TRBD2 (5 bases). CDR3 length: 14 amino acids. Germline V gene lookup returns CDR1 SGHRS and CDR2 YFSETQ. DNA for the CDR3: TGCGCCAGCAGGTTGGAGGAATACGGGGAGGAGCAGTACTTC. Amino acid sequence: CASRLEEYGEEQYF.

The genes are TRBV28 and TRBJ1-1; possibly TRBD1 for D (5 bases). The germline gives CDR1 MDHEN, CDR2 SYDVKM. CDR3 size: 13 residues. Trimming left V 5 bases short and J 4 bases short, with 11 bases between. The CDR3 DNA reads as TGTGCCAGCAGTCCTCAGGGAGGCACTGAAGCTTTCTTT. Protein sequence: CASSPQGGTEAFF.

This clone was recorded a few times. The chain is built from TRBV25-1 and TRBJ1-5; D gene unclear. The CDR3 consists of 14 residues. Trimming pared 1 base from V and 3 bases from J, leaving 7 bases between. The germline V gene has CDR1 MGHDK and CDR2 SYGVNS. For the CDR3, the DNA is TGTGCCAGCAGTGAATCGGGGTACAATCAGCCCCAGCATTTT. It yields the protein CASSESGYNQPQHF.

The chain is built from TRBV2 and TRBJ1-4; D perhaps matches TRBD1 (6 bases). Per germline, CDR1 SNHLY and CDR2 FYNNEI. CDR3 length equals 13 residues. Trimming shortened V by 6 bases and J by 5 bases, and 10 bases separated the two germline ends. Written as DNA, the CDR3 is TGTGCCAGCAGGACCCAGGGGAATGAAAAACTGTTTTTT. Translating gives CASRTQGNEKLFF.

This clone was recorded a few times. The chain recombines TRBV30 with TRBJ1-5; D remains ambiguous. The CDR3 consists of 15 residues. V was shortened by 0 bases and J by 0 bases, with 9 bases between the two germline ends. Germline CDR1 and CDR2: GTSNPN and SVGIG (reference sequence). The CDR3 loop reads CAWSVSGYSNQPQHF. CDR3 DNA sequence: TGTGCCTGGAGTGTATCAGGATATAGCAATCAGCCCCAGCATTTT.

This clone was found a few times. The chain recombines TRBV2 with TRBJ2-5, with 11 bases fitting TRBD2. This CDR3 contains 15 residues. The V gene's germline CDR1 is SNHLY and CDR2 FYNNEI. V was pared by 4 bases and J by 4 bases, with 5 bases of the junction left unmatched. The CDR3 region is CASSVSGGARETQYF. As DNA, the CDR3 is TGTGCCAGCAGTGTTAGCGGGGGGGCTCGAGAGACCCAGTACTTC. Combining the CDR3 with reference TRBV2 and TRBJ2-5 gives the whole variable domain EPEVTQTPSHQVTQMGQEVILRCVPISNHLYFYWYRQILGQKVEFLVSFYNNEISEKSEIFDDQFSVERPDGSNFTLKIRSTKLEDSAMYFCASSVSGGARETQYFGPGTRLLVL.

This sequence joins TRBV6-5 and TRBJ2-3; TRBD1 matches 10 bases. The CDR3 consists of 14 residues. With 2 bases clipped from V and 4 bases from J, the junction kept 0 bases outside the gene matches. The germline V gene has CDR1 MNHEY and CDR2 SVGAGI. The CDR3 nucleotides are TGTGCCAGCAGTTACGGGACAGGGGCAGATACGCAGTATTTT. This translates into CASSYGTGADTQYF.

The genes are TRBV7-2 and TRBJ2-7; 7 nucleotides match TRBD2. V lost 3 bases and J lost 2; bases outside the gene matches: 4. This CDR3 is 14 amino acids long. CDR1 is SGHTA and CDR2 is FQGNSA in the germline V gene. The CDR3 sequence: CASSFTTSPYEQYF. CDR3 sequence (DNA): TGTGCCAGCAGCTTTACGACTAGCCCCTACGAGCAGTACTTC.

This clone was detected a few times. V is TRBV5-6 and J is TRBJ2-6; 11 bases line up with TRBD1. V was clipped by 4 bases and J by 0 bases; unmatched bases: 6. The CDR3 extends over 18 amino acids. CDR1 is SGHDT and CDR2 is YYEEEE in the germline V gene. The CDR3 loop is CASSQDRGLYSGANVLTF. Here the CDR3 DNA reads TGTGCCAGCAGCCAGGACAGGGGGCTATACTCTGGGGCCAACGTCCTGACTTTC.

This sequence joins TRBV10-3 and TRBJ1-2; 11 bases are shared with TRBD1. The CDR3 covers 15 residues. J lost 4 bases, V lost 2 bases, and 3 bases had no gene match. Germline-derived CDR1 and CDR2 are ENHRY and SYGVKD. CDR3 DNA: TGTGCCATCAGTGAGGGGGACAGGGGGGGCTATGGCTACACCTTC. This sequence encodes CAISEGDRGGYGYTF.

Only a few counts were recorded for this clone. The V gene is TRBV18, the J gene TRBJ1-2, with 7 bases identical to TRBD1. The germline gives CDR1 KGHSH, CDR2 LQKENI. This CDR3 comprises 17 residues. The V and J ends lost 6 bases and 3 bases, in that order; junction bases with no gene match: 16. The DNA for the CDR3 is TGTGCCAGCTCCACACGGGCCAGACAGGGTTGGGACTATGGCTACACCTTC. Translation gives CASSTRARQGWDYGYTF.

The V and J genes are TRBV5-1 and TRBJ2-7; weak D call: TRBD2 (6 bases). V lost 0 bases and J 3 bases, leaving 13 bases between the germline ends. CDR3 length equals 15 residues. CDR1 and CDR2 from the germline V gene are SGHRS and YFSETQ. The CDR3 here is CASSLERVLGYEQYF. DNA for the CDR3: TGCGCCAGCAGCTTGGAGCGGGTTTTGGGCTACGAGCAGTACTTC. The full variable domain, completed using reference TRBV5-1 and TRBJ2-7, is KAGVTQTPRYLIKTRGQQVTLSCSPISGHRSVSWYQQTPGQGLQFLFEYFSETQRNKGNFPGRFSGRQFSNSRSEMNVSTLELGDSALYLCASSLERVLGYEQYFGPGTRLTVT.

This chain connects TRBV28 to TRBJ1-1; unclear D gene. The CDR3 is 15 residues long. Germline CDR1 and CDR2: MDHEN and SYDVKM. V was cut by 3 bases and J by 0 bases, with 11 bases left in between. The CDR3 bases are TGTGCCAGCAGTTTTGAGGATGGTATGAACACTGAAGCTTTCTTT. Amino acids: CASSFEDGMNTEAFF.

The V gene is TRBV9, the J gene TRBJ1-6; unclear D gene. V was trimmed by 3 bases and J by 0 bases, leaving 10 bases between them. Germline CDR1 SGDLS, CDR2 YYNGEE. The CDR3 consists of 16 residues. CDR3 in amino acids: CASSAFLSSYNSPLHF. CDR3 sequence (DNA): TGTGCCAGCAGCGCCTTTCTAAGCTCCTATAATTCACCCCTCCACTTT. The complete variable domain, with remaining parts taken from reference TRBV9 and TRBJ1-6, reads DSGVTQTPKHLITATGQRVTLRCSPRSGDLSVYWYQQSLDQGLQFLIQYYNGEERAKGNILERFSAQQFPDLHSELNLSSLELGDSALYFCASSAFLSSYNSPLHFGNGTRLTVT.

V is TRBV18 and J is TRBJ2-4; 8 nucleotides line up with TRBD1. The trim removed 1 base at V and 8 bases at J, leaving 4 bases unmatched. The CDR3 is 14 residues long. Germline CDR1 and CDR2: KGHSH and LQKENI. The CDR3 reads CASSPLDRDHIQYF. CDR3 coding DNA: TGTGCCAGCTCACCACTGGACAGGGATCACATTCAGTACTTC.

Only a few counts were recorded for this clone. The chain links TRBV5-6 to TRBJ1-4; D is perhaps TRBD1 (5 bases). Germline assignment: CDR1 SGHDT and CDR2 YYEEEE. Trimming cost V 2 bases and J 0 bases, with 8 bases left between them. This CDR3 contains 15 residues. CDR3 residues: CASSFQGATNEKLFF. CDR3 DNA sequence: TGTGCCAGCAGCTTTCAGGGTGCAACTAATGAAAAACTGTTTTTT.

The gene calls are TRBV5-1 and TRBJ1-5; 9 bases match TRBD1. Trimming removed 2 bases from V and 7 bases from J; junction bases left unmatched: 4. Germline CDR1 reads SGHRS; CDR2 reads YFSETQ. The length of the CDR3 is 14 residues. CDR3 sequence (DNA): TGCGCCAGCAGCTTACAGGGGGCTGGGCAGCCCCAGCATTTT. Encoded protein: CASSLQGAGQPQHF.

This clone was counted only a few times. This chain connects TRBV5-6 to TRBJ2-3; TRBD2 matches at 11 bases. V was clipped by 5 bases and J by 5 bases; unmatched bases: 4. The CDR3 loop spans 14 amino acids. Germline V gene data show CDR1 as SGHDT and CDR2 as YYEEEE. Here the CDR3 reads CASSQGLAEDTQYF. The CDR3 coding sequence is TGTGCCAGCAGTCAGGGACTAGCGGAAGATACGCAGTATTTT.

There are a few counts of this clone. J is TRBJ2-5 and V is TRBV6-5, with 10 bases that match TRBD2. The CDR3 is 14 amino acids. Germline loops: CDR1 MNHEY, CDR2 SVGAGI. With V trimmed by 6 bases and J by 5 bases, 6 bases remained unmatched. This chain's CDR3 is CASRIEAGGETQYF. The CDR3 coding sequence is TGTGCCAGCAGAATAGAAGCGGGAGGGGAGACCCAGTACTTC.

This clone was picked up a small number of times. CDR3: CASSLGGAGQPQHF. CDR3 sequence (DNA): TGTGCCAGCAGTTTAGGGGGGGCGGGGCAGCCCCAGCATTTT. The gene calls are TRBV27 and TRBJ1-5; tentatively, D is TRBD1 (6 bases). In germline, CDR1 is MNHEY, CDR2 SMNVEV (reference sequence). There are 14 residues in the CDR3. Trimming removed 2 bases at V and 7 bases at J, with 12 bases between.

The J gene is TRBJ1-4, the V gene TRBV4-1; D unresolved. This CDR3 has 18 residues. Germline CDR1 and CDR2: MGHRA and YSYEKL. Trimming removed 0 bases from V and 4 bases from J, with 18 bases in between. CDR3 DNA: TGCGCCAGCAGCCAAGATTTACGGCAGGCCATCAATAATGAAAAACTGTTTTTT. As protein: CASSQDLRQAINNEKLFF.

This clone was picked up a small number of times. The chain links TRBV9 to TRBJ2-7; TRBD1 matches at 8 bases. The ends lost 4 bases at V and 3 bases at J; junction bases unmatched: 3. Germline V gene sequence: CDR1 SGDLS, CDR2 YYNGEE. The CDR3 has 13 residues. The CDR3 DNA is TGTGCCAGCAGCAGGGGGACAGGCTACGAGCAGTACTTC. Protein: CASSRGTGYEQYF. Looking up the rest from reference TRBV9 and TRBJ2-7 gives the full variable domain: DSGVTQTPKHLITATGQRVTLRCSPRSGDLSVYWYQQSLDQGLQFLIQYYNGEERAKGNILERFSAQQFPDLHSELNLSSLELGDSALYFCASSRGTGYEQYFGPGTRLTVT.

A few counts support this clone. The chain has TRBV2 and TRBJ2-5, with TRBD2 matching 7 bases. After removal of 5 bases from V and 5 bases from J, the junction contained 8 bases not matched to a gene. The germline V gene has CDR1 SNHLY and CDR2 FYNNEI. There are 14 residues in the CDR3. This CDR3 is CASSLAARFETQYF. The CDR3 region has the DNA TGTGCCAGCAGTCTAGCGGCAAGGTTTGAGACCCAGTACTTC.

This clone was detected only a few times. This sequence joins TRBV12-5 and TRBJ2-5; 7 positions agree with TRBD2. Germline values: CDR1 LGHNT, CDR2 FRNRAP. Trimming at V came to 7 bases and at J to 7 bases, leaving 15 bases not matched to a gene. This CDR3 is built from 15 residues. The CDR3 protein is CASAIRGGERGTQYF. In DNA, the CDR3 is TGTGCTAGTGCCATACGCGGGGGAGAAAGGGGGACCCAGTACTTC.

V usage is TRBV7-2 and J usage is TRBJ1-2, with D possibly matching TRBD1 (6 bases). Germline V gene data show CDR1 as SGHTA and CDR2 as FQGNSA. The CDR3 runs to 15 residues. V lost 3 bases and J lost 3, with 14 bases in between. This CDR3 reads CASSFFRGGDYGYTF. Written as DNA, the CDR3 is TGTGCCAGCAGCTTTTTCCGGGGGGGCGACTATGGCTACACCTTC.

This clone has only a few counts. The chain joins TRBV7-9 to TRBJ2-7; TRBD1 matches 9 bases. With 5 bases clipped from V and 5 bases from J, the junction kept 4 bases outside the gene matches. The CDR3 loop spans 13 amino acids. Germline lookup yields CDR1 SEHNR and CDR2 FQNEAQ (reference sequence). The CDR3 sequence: CASSEDRGDEQYF. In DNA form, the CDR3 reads TGTGCCAGCAGCGAGGACAGGGGTGACGAGCAGTACTTC. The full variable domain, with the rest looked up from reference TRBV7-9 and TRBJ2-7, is DTGVSQNPRHKITKRGQNVTFRCDPISEHNRLYWYRQTLGQGPEFLTYFQNEAQLEKSRLLSDRFSAERPKGSFSTLEIQRTEQGDSAMYLCASSEDRGDEQYFGPGTRLTVT.

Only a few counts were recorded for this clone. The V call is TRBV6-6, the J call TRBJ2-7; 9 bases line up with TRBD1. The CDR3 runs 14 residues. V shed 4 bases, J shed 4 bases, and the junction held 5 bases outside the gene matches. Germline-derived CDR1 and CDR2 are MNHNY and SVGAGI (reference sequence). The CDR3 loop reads CASSFRDRVYEQYF. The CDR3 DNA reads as TGTGCCAGCAGTTTCCGGGACAGGGTTTACGAGCAGTACTTC.

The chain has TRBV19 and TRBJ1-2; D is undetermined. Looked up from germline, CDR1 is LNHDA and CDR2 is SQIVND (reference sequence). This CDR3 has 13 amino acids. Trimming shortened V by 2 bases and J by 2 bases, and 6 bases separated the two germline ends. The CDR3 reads CASSILVNYGYTF. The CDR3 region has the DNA TGTGCCAGTAGTATACTAGTCAACTATGGCTACACCTTC.

This chain's CDR3 is CASSLIIGTGGYQPQHF. In DNA form, the CDR3 reads TGTGCCAGCAGTTTAATTATAGGGACAGGGGGCTATCAGCCCCAGCATTTT. The chain carries TRBV28 and TRBJ1-5; 12 bases align to TRBD1. Germline loops: CDR1 MDHEN, CDR2 SYDVKM. This CDR3 region has 17 residues. V was pared by 2 bases and J by 5 bases, with 7 bases of the junction left unmatched.

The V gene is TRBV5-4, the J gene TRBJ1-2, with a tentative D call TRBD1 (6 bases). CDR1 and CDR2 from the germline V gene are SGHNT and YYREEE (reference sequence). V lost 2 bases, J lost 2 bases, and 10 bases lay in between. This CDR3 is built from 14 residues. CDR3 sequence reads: CASSFPQGNYGYTF. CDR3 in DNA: TGTGCCAGCAGCTTCCCTCAGGGGAACTATGGCTACACCTTC.